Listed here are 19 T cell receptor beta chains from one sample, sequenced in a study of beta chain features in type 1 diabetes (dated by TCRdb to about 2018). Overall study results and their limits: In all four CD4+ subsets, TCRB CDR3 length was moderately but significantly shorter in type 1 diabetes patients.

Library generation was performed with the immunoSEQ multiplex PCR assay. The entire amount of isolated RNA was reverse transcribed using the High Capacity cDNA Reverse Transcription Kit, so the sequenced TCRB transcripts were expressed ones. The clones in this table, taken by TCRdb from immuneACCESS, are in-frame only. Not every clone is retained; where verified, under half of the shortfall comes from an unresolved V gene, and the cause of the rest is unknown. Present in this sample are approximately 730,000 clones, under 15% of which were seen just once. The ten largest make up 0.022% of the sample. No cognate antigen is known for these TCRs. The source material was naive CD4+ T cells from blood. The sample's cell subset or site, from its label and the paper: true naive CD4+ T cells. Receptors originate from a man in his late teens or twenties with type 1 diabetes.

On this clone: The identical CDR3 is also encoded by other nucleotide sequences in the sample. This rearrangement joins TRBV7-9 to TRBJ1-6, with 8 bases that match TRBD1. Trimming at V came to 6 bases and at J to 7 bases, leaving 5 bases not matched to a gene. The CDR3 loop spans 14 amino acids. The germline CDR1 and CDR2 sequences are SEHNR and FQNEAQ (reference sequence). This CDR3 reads CASSSQGANSPLHF. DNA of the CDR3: TGTGCCAGCAGTTCTCAGGGGGCAAATTCACCCCTCCACTTT.

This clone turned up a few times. CDR3 residues: CASSRDRGWYEQYF. The CDR3 DNA follows: TGTGCCAGCAGTCGGGACAGGGGCTGGTACGAGCAGTACTTC. The chain joins TRBV6-5 to TRBJ2-7; TRBD1 agrees at 10 bases. V lost 5 bases, J lost 4 bases, and 5 bases stayed unmatched. CDR3 length equals 14 residues. The germline gives CDR1 MNHEY, CDR2 SVGAGI.

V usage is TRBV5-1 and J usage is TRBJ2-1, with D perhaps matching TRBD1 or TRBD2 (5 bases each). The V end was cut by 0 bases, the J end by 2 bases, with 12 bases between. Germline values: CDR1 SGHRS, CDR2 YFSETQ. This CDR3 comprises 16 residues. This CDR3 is CASSLDYRDPYNEQFF. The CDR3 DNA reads TGCGCCAGCAGCTTGGACTACCGGGACCCCTACAATGAGCAGTTCTTC.

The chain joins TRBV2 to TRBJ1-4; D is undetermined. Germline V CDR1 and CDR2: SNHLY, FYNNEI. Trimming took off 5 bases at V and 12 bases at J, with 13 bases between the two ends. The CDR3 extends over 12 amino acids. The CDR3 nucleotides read TGTGCCAGCAGTTCCGGACGGAGGGAACTGTTTTTT. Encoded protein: CASSSGRRELFF.

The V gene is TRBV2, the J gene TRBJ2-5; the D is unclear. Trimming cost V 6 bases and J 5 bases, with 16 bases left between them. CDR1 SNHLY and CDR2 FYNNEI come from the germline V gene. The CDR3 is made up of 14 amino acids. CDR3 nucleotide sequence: TGTGCCAGCAGGAACCTTGACTGGCGCGAGACCCAGTACTTC. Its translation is CASRNLDWRETQYF.

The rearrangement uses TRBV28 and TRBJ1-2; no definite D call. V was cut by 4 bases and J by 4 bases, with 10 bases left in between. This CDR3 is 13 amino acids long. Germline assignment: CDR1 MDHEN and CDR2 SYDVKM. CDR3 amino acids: CASSSTPVYGYTF. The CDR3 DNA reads TGTGCCAGCAGTTCCACACCGGTCTATGGCTACACCTTC.

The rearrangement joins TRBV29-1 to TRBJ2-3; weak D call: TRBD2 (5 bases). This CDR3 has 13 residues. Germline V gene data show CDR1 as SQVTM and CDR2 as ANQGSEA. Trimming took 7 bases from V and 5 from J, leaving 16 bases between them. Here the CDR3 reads CSASGLRGDTQYF. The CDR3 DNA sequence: TGCAGCGCTTCCGGCCTTCGGGGAGATACGCAGTATTTT.

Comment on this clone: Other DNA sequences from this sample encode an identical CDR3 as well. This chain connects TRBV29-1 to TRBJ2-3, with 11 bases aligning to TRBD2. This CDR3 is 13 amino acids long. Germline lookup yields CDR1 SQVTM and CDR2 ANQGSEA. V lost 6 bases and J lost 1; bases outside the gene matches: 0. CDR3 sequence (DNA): TGCAGCGTACTAGCGGGGGGCACAGATACGCAGTATTTT. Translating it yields CSVLAGGTDTQYF.

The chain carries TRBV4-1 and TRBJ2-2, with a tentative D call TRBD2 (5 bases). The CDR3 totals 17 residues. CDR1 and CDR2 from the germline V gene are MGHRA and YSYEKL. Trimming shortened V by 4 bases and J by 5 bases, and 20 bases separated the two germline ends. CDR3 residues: CASSRARVAGETGELFF. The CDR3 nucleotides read TGCGCCAGCAGCCGTGCAAGGGTGGCGGGCGAGACCGGGGAGCTGTTTTTT.

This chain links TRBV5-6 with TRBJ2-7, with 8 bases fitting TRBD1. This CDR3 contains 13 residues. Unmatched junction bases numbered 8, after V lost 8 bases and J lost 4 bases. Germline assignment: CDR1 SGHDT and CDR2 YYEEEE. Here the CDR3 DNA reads TGTGCCAGTTTGCAGGGGGCTACGTACGAGCAGTACTTC. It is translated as CASLQGATYEQYF.

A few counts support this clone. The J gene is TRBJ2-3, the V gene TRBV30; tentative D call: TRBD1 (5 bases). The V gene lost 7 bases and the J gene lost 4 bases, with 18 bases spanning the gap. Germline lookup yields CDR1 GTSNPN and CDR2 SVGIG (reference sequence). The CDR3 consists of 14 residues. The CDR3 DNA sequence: TGTGCCTCCTCTCTGACAGTTACGGCAGATACGCAGTATTTT. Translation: CASSLTVTADTQYF.

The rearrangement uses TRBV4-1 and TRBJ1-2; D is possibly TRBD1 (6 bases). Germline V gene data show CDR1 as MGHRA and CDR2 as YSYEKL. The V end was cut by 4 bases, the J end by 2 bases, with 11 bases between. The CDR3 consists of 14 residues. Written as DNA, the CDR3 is TGCGCCAGCAGCCCTCTTGGACAGAACTATGGCTACACCTTC. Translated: CASSPLGQNYGYTF.

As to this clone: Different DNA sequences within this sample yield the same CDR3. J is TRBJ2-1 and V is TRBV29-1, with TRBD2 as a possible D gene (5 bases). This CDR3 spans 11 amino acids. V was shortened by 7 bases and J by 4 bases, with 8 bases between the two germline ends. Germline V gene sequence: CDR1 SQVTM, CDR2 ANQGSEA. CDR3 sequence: CSARGYNEQFF. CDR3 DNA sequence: TGCAGCGCCCGCGGGTACAATGAGCAGTTCTTC.

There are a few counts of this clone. Here the CDR3 reads CAISEFGGGNQPQHF. For the CDR3, the DNA is TGTGCCATCAGTGAGTTCGGCGGTGGGAATCAGCCCCAGCATTTT. The chain employs TRBV10-3 and TRBJ1-5, with unresolved D. Germline V CDR1 and CDR2: ENHRY, SYGVKD. This CDR3 has 15 residues. The ends were cut back, 1 base at V and 4 bases at J, with 11 bases in the middle.

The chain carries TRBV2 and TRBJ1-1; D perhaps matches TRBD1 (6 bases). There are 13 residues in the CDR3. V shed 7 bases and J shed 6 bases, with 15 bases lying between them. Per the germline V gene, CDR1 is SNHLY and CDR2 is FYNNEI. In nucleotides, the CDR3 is TGTGCCAGCACGAACAGGGAGGGCGCTGAAGCTTTCTTT. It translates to CASTNREGAEAFF.

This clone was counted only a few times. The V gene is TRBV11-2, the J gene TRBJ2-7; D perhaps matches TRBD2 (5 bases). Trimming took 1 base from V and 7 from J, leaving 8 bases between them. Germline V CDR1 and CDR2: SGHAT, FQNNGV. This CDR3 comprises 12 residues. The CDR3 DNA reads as TGTGCCAGCAGCTTAGGGTCGGGGGAGCAGTACTTC. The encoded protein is CASSLGSGEQYF.

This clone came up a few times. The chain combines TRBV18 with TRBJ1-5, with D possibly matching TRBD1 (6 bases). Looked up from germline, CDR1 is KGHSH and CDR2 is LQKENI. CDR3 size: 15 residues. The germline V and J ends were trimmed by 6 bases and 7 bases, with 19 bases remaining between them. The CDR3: CASSPSQGMGQPQHF. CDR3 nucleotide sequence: TGTGCCAGCTCTCCCTCCCAGGGGATGGGGCAGCCCCAGCATTTT.

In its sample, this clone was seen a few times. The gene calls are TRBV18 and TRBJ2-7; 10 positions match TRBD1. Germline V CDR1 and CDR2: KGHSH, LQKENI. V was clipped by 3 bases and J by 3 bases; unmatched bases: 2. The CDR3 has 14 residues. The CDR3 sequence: CASSPRTGGYEQYF. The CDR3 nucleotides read TGTGCCAGCTCACCCCGGACAGGGGGCTACGAGCAGTACTTC.

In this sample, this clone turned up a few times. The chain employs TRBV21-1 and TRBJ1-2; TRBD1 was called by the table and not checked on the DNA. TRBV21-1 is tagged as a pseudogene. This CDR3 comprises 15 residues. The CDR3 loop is CASSRQQGAHFGYTF. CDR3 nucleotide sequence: TGTGCCAGCAGCAGACAACAGGGGGCTCATTTTGGCTACACCTTC.